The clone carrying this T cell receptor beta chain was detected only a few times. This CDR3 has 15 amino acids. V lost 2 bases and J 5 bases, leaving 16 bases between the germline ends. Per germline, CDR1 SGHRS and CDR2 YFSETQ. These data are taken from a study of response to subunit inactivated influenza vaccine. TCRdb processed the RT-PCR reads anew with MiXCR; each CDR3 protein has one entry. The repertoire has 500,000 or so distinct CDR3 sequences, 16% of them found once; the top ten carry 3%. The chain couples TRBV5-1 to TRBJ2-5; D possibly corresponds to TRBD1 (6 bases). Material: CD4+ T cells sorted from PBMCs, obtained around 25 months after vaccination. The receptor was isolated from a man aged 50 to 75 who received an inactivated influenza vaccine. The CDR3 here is CASSLNWDIGETQYF. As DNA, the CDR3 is TGCGCCAGCAGCTTAAACTGGGACATCGGGGAGACCCAGTACTTC. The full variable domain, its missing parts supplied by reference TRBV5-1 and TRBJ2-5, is KAGVTQTPRYLIKTRGQQVTLSCSPISGHRSVSWYQQTPGQGLQFLFEYFSETQRNKGNFPGRFSGRQFSNSRSEMNVSTLELGDSALYLCASSLNWDIGETQYFGPGTRLLVL.